Presented here are 2 T cell receptor beta chains from one specimen sequenced in a study of cytomegalovirus exposure and HLA in healthy donors. Amplification used 60 Vbeta primers and 13 Jbeta primers. Using immunoSEQ multiplex PCR, the repertoire was profiled, and TCRdb retains in-frame clones only, with some absent. In the table there are about 180,000 clones, 75% to 85% of which are singletons. Sequenced material: PBMCs. The receptors here all came from a woman between 25 and 40 years old in good health and CMV-seronegative.

The J gene is TRBJ1-1, the V gene TRBV27; 9 positions agree with TRBD1. Germline CDR1 and CDR2: MNHEY and SMNVEV (reference sequence). After removal of 4 bases from V and 0 bases from J, the junction contained 3 bases not matched to a gene. The CDR3 consists of 15 residues. For the CDR3, the DNA is TGTGCCAGCAGTTGGACAGGGGACGTGAACACTGAAGCTTTCTTT. Translation: CASSWTGDVNTEAFF.

The chain couples TRBV30 to TRBJ1-5, with D hard to call. Germline CDR1 reads GTSNPN; CDR2 reads SVGIG (reference sequence). The CDR3 covers 15 residues. V was shortened by 0 bases and J by 2 bases, with 11 bases between the two germline ends. In DNA, the CDR3 is TGTGCCTGGAGTGTACAGTCGATGCGCAATCAGCCCCAGCATTTT. Translating gives CAWSVQSMRNQPQHF.